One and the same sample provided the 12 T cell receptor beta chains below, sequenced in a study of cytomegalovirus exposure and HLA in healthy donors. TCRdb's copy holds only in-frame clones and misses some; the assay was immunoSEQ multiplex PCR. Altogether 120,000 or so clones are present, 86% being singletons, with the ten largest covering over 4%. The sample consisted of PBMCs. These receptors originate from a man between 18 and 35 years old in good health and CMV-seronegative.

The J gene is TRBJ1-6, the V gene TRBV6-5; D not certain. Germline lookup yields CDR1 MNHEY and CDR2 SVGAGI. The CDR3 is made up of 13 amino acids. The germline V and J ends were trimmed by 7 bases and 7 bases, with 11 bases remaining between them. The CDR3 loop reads CASTSRRNSPLHF. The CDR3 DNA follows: TGTGCCAGCACCAGCAGGAGGAATTCACCCCTCCACTTT.

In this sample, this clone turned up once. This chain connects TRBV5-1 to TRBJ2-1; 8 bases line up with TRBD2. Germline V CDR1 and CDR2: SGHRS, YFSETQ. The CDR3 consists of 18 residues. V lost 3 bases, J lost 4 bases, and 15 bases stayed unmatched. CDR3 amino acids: CASSSGLTAGVVYNEQFF. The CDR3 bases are TGCGCCAGCAGCTCGGGACTAACAGCGGGAGTCGTATACAATGAGCAGTTCTTC.

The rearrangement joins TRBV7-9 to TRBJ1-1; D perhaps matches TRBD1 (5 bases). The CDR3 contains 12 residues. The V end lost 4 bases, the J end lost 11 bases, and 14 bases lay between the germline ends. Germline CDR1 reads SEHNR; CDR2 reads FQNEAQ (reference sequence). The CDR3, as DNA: TGTGCCAGCAGCTACGTGGGGGGACCGGCTTTCTTT. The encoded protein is CASSYVGGPAFF.

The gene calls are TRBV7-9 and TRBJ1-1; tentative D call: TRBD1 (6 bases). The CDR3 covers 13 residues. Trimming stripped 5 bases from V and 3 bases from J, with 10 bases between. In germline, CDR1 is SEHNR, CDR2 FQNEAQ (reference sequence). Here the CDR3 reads CASSPRQDTEAFF. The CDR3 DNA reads TGTGCCAGCAGCCCTCGACAGGACACTGAAGCTTTCTTT. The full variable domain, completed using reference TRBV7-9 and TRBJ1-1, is DTGVSQNPRHKITKRGQNVTFRCDPISEHNRLYWYRQTLGQGPEFLTYFQNEAQLEKSRLLSDRFSAERPKGSFSTLEIQRTEQGDSAMYLCASSPRQDTEAFFGQGTRLTVV.

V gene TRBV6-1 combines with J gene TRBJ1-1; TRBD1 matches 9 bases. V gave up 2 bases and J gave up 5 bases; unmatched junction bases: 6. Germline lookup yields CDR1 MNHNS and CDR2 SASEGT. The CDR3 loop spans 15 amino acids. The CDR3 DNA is TGTGCCAGCAGTGAACGGGGACAGGGTGGGACTGAAGCTTTCTTT. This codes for CASSERGQGGTEAFF.

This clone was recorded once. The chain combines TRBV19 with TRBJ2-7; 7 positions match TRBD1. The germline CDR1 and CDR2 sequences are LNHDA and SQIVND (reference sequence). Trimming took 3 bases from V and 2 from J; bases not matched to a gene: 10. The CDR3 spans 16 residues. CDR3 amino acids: CASSIVPHGQAYEQYF. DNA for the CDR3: TGTGCCAGTAGTATTGTCCCCCACGGACAGGCCTACGAGCAGTACTTC.

The DNA for the CDR3 is TGTGCCTGGGCCCCGGAGGGGTTCTATGGCTACACCTTC. It specifies CAWAPEGFYGYTF. V and J are TRBV30 and TRBJ1-2; possibly TRBD1 for D (5 bases). Deletions cut 5 bases from V and 4 bases from J, with 14 bases between. Germline V gene sequence: CDR1 GTSNPN, CDR2 SVGIG (reference sequence). This CDR3 contains 13 residues.

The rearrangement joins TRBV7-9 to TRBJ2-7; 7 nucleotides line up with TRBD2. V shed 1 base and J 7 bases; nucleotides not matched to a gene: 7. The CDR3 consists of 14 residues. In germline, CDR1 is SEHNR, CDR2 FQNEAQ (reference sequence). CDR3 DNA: TGTGCCAGCAGCTTAGGAGGGAGGGGAGCTGAGCAGTACTTC. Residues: CASSLGGRGAEQYF.

CDR3 loop: CAISGRLNTEAFF. Here the CDR3 DNA reads TGTGCCATTAGCGGGCGCCTGAACACTGAAGCTTTCTTT. The rearrangement links TRBV10-3 to TRBJ1-1; no clear D. The V end lost 9 bases, the J end lost 0 bases, and 11 bases lay between the germline ends. In germline, CDR1 is ENHRY, CDR2 SYGVKD. This CDR3 comprises 13 residues.

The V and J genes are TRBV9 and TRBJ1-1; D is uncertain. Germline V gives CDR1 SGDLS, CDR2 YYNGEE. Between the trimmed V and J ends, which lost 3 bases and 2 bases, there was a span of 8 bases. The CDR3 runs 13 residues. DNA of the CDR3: TGTGCCAGCAGCGCTGCAGGAAACACTGAAGCTTTCTTT. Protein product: CASSAAGNTEAFF. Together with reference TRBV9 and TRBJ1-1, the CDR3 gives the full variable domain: DSGVTQTPKHLITATGQRVTLRCSPRSGDLSVYWYQQSLDQGLQFLIQYYNGEERAKGNILERFSAQQFPDLHSELNLSSLELGDSALYFCASSAAGNTEAFFGQGTRLTVV.

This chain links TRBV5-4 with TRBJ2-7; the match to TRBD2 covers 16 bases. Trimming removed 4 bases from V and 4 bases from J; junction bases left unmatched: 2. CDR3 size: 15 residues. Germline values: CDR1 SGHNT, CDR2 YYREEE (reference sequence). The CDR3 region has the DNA TGTGCCAGCAGCGCGGGACTAGCGGGAGGGTACGAGCAGTACTTC. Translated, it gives CASSAGLAGGYEQYF.

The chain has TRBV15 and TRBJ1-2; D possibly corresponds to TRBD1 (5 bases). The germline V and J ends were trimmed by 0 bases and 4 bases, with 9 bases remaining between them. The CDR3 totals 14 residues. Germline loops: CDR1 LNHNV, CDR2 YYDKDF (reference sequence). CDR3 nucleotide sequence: TGTGCCACCAGCAGAGATCGAACAGGCTATGGCTACACCTTC. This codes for CATSRDRTGYGYTF.